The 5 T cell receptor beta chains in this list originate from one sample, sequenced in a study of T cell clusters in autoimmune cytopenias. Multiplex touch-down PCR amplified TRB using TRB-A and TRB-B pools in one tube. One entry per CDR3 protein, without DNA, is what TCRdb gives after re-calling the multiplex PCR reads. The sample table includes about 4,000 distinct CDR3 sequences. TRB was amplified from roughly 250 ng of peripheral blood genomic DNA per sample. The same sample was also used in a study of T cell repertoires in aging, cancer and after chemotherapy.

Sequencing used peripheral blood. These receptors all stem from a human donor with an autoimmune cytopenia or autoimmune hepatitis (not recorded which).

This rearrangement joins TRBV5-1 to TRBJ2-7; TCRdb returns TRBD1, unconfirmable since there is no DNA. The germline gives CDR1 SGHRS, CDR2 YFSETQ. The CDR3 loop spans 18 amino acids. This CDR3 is CASSPIGFPGQGAYEQYF.

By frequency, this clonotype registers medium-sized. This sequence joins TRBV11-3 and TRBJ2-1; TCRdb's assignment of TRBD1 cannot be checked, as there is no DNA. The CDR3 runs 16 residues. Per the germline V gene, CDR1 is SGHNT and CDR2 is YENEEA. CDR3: CASSRVLGTGRDEQFF.

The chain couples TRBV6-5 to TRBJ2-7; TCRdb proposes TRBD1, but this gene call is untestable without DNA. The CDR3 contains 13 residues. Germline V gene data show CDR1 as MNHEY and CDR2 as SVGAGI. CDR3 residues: CASSGDRAYEQYF.

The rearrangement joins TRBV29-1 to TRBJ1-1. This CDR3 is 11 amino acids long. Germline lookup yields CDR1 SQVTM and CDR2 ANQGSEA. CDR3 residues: CMTEVNTEAFF.

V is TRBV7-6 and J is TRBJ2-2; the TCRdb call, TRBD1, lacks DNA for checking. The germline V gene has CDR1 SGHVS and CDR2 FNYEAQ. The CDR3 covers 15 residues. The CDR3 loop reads CASSLAPRGSRELFF. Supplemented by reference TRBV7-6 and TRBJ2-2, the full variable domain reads GAGVSQSPRYKVTKRGQDVALRCDPISGHVSLYWYRQALGQGPEFLTYFNYEAQQDKSGLPNDRFSAERPEGSISTLTIQRTEQRDSAMYRCASSLAPRGSRELFFGEGSRLTVL.